The rows below give T cell receptor beta chains drawn from one sample of a study of OX40 agonist ivuxolimab in advanced cancers. Using immunoSEQ multiplex PCR, the repertoire was profiled, and TCRdb retains in-frame clones only, with some absent. In the table there are nearly 80,000 clones, approximately 84% of which are singletons. The input for sequencing was CD4+ or CD8+ T cells sorted from blood, taken in a trial of the OX40 agonist ivuxolimab. These receptors were collected from an adult with an advanced solid tumor such as melanoma, head and neck, liver or kidney cancer. CDR3s include the opening cysteine and the closing phenylalanine or tryptophan. A D gene is named only where the DNA matches it firmly. The size of a clone is reported for some rows only, either as once, few or many, or as a class for expanded clones.

D	size	V	J	CDR3	DNA
NA	NA	TRBV6-1	TRBJ1-1	CASSESSRVWSSGTEAFF	TGTGCCAGCAGTGAGAGTTCGCGGGTCTGGTCTAGCGGCACTGAAGCTTTCTTT
NA	NA	TRBV19	TRBJ2-5	CASSRALQETQYF	TGTGCCAGTTCGAGGGCCTTACAAGAGACCCAGTACTTC
NA	NA	TRBV5-1	TRBJ1-1	CASSLASSGSMNTEAFF	TGCGCCAGCAGCTTGGCCAGTTCGGGATCTATGAACACTGAAGCTTTCTTT
NA	NA	TRBV11-3	TRBJ1-6	CASSLGGSSPLHF	TGTGCCAGCAGCTTAGGGGGGAGTTCACCCCTCCACTTT
TRBD1	NA	TRBV28	TRBJ2-7	CASKQGQGAQYF	TGTGCCAGCAAACAGGGACAGGGGGCCCAGTACTTC
TRBD1	NA	TRBV6-5	TRBJ1-5	CASWDSFNQPQHF	TGTGCCAGCTGGGACAGTTTCAATCAGCCCCAGCATTTT
NA	NA	TRBV6-5	TRBJ1-2	CASSSHQIPYGYTF	TGTGCCAGCAGTTCGCACCAGATACCCTATGGCTACACCTTC
NA	NA	TRBV6-5	TRBJ1-1	CAIRGATEAFF	TGTGCCATTCGGGGGGCCACTGAAGCTTTCTTT
NA	NA	TRBV27	TRBJ1-5	CASSLSGGGNQPQHF	TGTGCCAGCAGTCTCTCCGGGGGGGGCAATCAGCCCCAGCATTTT
TRBD1	NA	TRBV19	TRBJ2-4	CASSITGGVFGRVKNIQYF	TGTGCCAGTAGTATAACAGGGGGCGTATTCGGTCGGGTCAAAAACATTCAGTACTTC
NA	once	TRBV5-1	TRBJ1-1	CASSPQGSGTEAFF	TGCGCCAGCAGCCCACAGGGATCTGGCACTGAAGCTTTCTTT
NA	NA	TRBV4-1	TRBJ2-7	CASSHEQDGSYEQYF	TGCGCCAGCAGCCACGAGCAGGACGGTTCCTACGAGCAGTACTTC
TRBD1	NA	TRBV25-1	TRBJ1-4	CASSVLGTGREKLFF	TGTGCCAGCAGTGTACTAGGGACAGGGCGTGAAAAACTGTTTTTT
NA	NA	TRBV5-1	TRBJ1-5	CASSLGWDQPQHF	TGCGCCAGCAGCTTGGGGTGGGATCAGCCCCAGCATTTT
TRBD2	NA	TRBV7-9	TRBJ2-3	CASSQLAGLSTDTQYF	TGTGCCAGCAGCCAGTTAGCGGGGCTGAGCACAGATACGCAGTATTTT
NA	NA	TRBV5-4	TRBJ2-3	CASNWWDTDTQYF	TGTGCCAGCAATTGGTGGGACACAGATACGCAGTATTTT
NA	few	TRBV7-2	TRBJ1-5	CASSLSSNQPQHF	TGTGCCAGCAGCTTAAGCAGCAATCAGCCCCAGCATTTT
TRBD1	NA	TRBV28	TRBJ1-5	CASSPGTGYMYSNQPQHF	TGTGCCAGCAGTCCCGGGACAGGTTATATGTATAGCAATCAGCCCCAGCATTTT
NA	NA	TRBV21-1	TRBJ1-4	CASSKALYRDRDHRGEKLFF	TGTGCCAGCAGCAAAGCCCTCTACCGGGACAGGGATCACCGTGGGGAAAAACTGTTTTTT
NA	NA	TRBV5-6	TRBJ2-5	CASSLKETQYF	TGTGCCAGCAGCTTGAAAGAGACCCAGTACTTC
TRBD2	NA	TRBV10-3	TRBJ2-7	CAIRRAGASYEQYF	TGTGCCATCCGTCGAGCGGGAGCCTCCTACGAGCAGTACTTC
NA	NA	TRBV2	TRBJ1-2	CASSEEGGYTF	TGTGCCAGCAGTGAAGAGGGTGGCTACACCTTC
NA	NA	TRBV30	TRBJ1-5	CAWSQGSSNQPQHF	TGTGCCTGGAGTCAGGGTTCGAGCAATCAGCCCCAGCATTTT
TRBD1	NA	TRBV7-7	TRBJ1-1	CASSQQGALAEAFF	TGTGCCAGCAGCCAACAGGGGGCTCTCGCTGAAGCTTTCTTT
TRBD2	few	TRBV19	TRBJ2-7	CASTGTSGSYEQYF	TGTGCCAGCACCGGGACTAGCGGGAGCTACGAGCAGTACTTC
NA	NA	TRBV7-9	TRBJ1-5	CASSLVGAGYSNQPQHF	TGTGCCAGCAGCTTAGTTGGTGCAGGATATAGCAATCAGCCCCAGCATTTT
TRBD1	once	TRBV6-6	TRBJ1-2	CASSRDRTGGYGYTF	TGTGCCAGCAGCCGCGACAGGACAGGGGGTTATGGCTACACCTTC
NA	NA	TRBV6-5	TRBJ1-2	CATQGGVYGYTF	TGTGCCACCCAGGGAGGGGTCTATGGCTACACCTTC
NA	NA	TRBV23-1	TRBJ2-7	CASSQSTHFSEQYF	TGCGCCAGCAGTCAATCGACACATTTTAGCGAGCAGTACTTC
NA	NA	TRBV11-2	TRBJ1-2	CASSESNYGYTF	TGTGCCAGCAGCGAATCTAACTATGGCTACACCTTC
NA	NA	TRBV6-5	TRBJ2-7	CASSSTGAYEQYF	TGTGCCAGCAGTAGCACCGGGGCCTACGAGCAGTACTTC
NA	few	TRBV27	TRBJ1-2	CASSFTRSEVGGYTF	TGTGCCAGCAGTTTCACAAGGTCTGAAGTGGGCGGCTACACCTTC
NA	NA	TRBV11-2	TRBJ1-2	CASSPDSNYGYTF	TGTGCCAGCAGCCCTGACAGTAACTATGGCTACACCTTC
NA	NA	TRBV6-5	TRBJ1-2	CASSYSSRDGGYTF	TGTGCCAGCAGTTACTCGTCCAGGGATGGTGGCTACACCTTC
NA	NA	TRBV4-1	TRBJ2-3	CASSQDVGGRVTDTQYF	TGCGCCAGCAGCCAAGATGTGGGGGGTAGAGTAACAGATACGCAGTATTTT
TRBD2	NA	TRBV19	TRBJ2-7	CASSREGDYKQYF	TGTGCCAGTAGTAGGGAAGGGGACTACAAGCAGTACTTC
NA	NA	TRBV28	TRBJ1-5	CASSHTVSSGSNQPQHF	TGTGCCAGCAGCCATACCGTCTCAAGTGGTAGCAATCAGCCCCAGCATTTT
NA	NA	TRBV11-3	TRBJ1-6	CASSPRGFGDISLHF	TGTGCCAGCAGTCCGAGGGGATTCGGGGATATCTCCCTCCACTTT
NA	once	TRBV19	TRBJ1-5	CASSIVIGAHQPQHF	TGTGCCAGTAGTATAGTAATCGGGGCGCATCAGCCCCAGCATTTT
NA	NA	TRBV5-6	TRBJ2-7	CASSVLGLESYEQYF	TGTGCCAGCAGCGTCCTGGGGTTGGAATCCTACGAGCAGTACTTC
NA	NA	TRBV11-2	TRBJ2-7	CASSPDPVGYEQYF	TGTGCCAGCAGCCCGGACCCGGTAGGCTACGAGCAGTACTTC